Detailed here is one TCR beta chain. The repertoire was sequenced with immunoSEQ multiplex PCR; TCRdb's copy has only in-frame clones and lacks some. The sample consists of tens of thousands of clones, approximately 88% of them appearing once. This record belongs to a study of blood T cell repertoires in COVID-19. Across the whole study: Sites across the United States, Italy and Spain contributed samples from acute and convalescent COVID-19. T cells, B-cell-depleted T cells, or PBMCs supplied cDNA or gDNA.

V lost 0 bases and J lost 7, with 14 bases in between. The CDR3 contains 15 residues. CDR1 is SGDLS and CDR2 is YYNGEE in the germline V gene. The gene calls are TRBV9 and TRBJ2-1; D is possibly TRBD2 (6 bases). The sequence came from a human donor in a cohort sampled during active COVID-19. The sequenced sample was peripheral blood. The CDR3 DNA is TGTGCCAGCAGCGTAGAGTGGCGGGGTCTGAATGAGCAGTTCTTC. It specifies CASSVEWRGLNEQFF.